This is a list of T cell receptor beta chains from one sample in a study of CD8+ T cells in alopecia areata. The table came from immunoSEQ multiplex PCR; TCRdb's copy has only in-frame clones and leaves some out. The profile covers around 12,000 clones, with approximately 65% appearing a single time and roughly 21% taken by the ten largest. Sequenced: skin. These receptors were collected from a human donor with alopecia areata. Both conserved end residues are part of each CDR3. A D gene is named only where the DNA matches it firmly. Only part of the rows carry a size: once, few, many, or a class if the clone is expanded.

V gene,J gene,D gene,clone size,CDR3 protein,CDR3 DNA
TRBV6-6,TRBJ2-4,TRBD1,few,CASSYFRDRGRDIQYF,TGTGCCAGCAGTTACTTCCGGGACAGGGGGCGAGACATTCAGTACTTC
TRBV6-5,TRBJ2-1,.,.,CASRETHNEQFF,TGTGCCAGCAGGGAGACTCACAATGAGCAGTTCTTC
TRBV7-8,TRBJ2-7,.,.,CASSLAGQFYEQYF,TGTGCCAGCAGCTTAGCGGGTCAATTCTACGAGCAGTACTTC
TRBV7-8,TRBJ2-1,.,.,CASSQDSIYNEQFF,TGTGCCAGCAGCCAGGACTCAATTTACAATGAGCAGTTCTTC
TRBV7-9,TRBJ2-3,.,.,CASSLAVLGDTDTQYF,TGTGCCAGCAGCTTAGCGGTTTTGGGGGACACAGATACGCAGTATTTT
TRBV19,TRBJ1-1,.,.,CASSTPGEGNTEAFF,TGTGCCAGTAGTACCCCAGGAGAAGGAAACACTGAAGCTTTCTTT
TRBV11-2,TRBJ2-3,.,.,CASSLDGAGGLSTQYF,TGTGCCAGCAGCTTGGACGGGGCAGGGGGGCTGAGTACGCAGTATTTT
TRBV7-2,TRBJ2-5,.,.,CASSPRQGPKETQYF,TGTGCCAGCAGCCCTCGCCAGGGCCCAAAAGAGACCCAGTACTTC
TRBV6-1,TRBJ2-1,TRBD2,.,CASSGGLAGGNEQFF,TGTGCCAGCAGTGGGGGACTAGCGGGTGGTAATGAGCAGTTCTTC
TRBV28,TRBJ2-1,.,.,CASSFGVYEQFF,TGTGCCAGCAGTTTCGGAGTCTATGAGCAGTTCTTC
TRBV4-2,TRBJ1-4,.,.,CASSQVARSGTGKLFF,TGTGCCAGCAGCCAAGTTGCTAGGAGCGGGACTGGAAAACTGTTTTTT
TRBV6-4,TRBJ2-1,TRBD2,.,CASSDRAGTTSGRGFAEQFF,TGTGCCAGCAGTGACCGGGCAGGGACCACTAGCGGGAGGGGTTTTGCTGAGCAGTTCTTC
TRBV6-6,TRBJ1-2,.,.,CASSHSGTYGYTF,TGTGCCAGCAGCCATTCCGGGACATATGGCTACACCTTC
TRBV30,TRBJ2-1,TRBD1,few,CAWDRARYNEQFF,TGTGCCTGGGACAGGGCAAGATACAATGAGCAGTTCTTC
TRBV5-4,TRBJ1-2,.,.,CASSLDQGNYGYTF,TGTGCCAGCAGCTTGGATCAGGGAAACTATGGCTACACCTTC
TRBV5-1,TRBJ1-1,.,.,CASSFTGVYTEAFF,TGCGCCAGCAGCTTCACGGGGGTGTACACTGAAGCTTTCTTT
TRBV7-8,TRBJ2-5,TRBD1,medium-sized,CASSLDRDRGEETQYF,TGTGCCAGCAGCTTAGACCGGGACAGGGGAGAAGAGACCCAGTACTTC
TRBV7-8,TRBJ2-5,.,large,CASKTRGSSRETQYF,TGTGCCAGCAAAACAAGAGGGAGTAGTCGGGAGACCCAGTACTTC
TRBV30,TRBJ1-5,.,few,CAWKRDGNQPQHF,TGTGCCTGGAAAAGGGATGGCAATCAGCCCCAGCATTTT